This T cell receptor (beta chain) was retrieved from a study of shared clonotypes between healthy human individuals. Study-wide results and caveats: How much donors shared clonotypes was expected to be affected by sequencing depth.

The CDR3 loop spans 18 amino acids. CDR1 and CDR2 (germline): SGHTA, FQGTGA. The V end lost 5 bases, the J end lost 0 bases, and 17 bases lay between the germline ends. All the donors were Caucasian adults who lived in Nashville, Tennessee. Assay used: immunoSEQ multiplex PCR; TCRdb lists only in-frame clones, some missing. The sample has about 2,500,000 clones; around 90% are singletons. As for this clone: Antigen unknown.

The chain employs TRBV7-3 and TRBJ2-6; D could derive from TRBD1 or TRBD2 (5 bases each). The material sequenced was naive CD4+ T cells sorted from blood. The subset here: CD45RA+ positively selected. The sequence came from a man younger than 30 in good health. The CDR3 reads CASSKPTVTSSGANVLTF. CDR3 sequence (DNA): TGTGCCAGCAGCAAGCCGACAGTCACTAGCTCTGGGGCCAACGTCCTGACTTTC.